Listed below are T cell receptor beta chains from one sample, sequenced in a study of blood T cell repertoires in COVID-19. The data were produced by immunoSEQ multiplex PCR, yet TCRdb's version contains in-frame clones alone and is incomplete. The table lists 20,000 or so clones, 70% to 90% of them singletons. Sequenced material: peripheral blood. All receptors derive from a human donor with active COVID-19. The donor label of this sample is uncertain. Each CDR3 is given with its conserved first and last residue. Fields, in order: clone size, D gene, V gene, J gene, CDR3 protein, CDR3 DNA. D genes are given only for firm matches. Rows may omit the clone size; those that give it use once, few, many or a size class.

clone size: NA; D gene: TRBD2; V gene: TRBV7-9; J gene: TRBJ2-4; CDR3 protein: CASTVAGEKDIQYF; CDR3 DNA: TGTGCCAGCACGGTAGCGGGAGAAAAAGACATTCAGTACTTC
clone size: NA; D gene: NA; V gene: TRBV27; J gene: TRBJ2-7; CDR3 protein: CASSRFPTGGYEQYF; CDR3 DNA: TGTGCCAGCAGTCGTTTCCCAACCGGAGGCTACGAGCAGTACTTC
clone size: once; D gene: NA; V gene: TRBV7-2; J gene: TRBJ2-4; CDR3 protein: CASSLANREAKNIQYF; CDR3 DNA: TGTGCCAGCAGCCTGGCCAACAGGGAAGCCAAAAACATTCAGTACTTC
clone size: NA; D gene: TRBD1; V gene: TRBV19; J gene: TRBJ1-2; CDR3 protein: CASFRGRPIAGYTF; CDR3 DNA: TGTGCCTCCTTTAGGGGGCGGCCGATTGCGGGCTACACCTTC
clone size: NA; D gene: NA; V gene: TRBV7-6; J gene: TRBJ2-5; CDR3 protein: CASSLPPQADYKETQYF; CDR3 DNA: TGTGCCAGCAGCTTACCCCCCCAAGCGGACTATAAAGAGACCCAGTACTTC
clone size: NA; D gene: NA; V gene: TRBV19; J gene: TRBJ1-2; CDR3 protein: CASLGGGDGYTF; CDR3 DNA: TGTGCCTCCCTAGGGGGAGGGGATGGCTACACCTTC
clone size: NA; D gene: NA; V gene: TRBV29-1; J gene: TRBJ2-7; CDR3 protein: CSVELRDSYEQYF; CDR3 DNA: TGCAGCGTTGAACTCAGGGACTCCTACGAGCAGTACTTC
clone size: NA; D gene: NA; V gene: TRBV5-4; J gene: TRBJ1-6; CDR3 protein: CASSLAGQYNSPLHF; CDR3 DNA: TGTGCCAGCAGCTTGGCTGGACAGTATAATTCACCCCTCCACTTT
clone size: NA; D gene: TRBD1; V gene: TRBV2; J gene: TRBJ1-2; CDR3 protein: CASSDRAEGYTF; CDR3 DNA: TGTGCCAGCAGCGACAGGGCGGAGGGCTACACCTTC
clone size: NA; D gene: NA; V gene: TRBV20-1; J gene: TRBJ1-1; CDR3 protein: CSASRGETEAFF; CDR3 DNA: TGCAGTGCTAGTCGCGGGGAAACTGAAGCTTTCTTT
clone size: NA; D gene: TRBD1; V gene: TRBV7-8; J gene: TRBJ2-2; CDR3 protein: CASRSGTGTTGELFF; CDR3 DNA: TGTGCCAGCAGATCCGGGACAGGGACCACCGGGGAGCTGTTTTTT
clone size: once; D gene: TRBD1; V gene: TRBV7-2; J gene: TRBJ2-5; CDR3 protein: CASSLVGQPQETQYF; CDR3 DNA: TGTGCCAGCAGCTTAGTGGGACAGCCACAAGAGACCCAGTACTTC
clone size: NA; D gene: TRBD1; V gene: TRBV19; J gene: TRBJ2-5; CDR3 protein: CASSTNGRDRGGRETQYF; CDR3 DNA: TGTGCCAGTAGTACCAACGGCCGGGACAGGGGAGGTCGAGAGACCCAGTACTTC
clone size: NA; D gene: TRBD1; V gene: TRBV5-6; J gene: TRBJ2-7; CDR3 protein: CASNVRTGTGGNEQYF; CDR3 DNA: TGTGCCAGCAACGTCCGGACCGGGACAGGGGGAAACGAGCAGTACTTC
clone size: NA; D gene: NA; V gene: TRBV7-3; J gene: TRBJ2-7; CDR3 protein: CASAGSPDYEQYF; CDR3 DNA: TGTGCCAGCGCGGGTTCCCCGGACTACGAGCAGTACTTC
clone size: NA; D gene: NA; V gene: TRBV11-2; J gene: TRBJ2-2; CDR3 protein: CASASGELFF; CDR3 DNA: TGTGCCAGCGCGTCCGGGGAGCTGTTTTTT
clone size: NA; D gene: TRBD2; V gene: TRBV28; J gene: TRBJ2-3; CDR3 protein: CASSSRPPLAGGRADTQYF; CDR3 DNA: TGTGCCAGCAGTTCCAGACCACCCCTAGCGGGAGGTCGCGCAGATACGCAGTATTTT
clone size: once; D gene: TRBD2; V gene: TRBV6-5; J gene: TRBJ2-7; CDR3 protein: CASSYAGGVSNYEQYF; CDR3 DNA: TGTGCCAGCAGTTACGCCGGGGGGGTTTCCAACTACGAGCAGTACTTC
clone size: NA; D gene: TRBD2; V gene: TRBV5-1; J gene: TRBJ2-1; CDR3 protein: CASSSVAGGPKEQFF; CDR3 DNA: TGCGCCAGCAGCTCGGTAGCGGGAGGGCCCAAAGAGCAGTTCTTC
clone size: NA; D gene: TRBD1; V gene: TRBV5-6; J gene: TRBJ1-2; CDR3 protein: CASSLAQGARGYTF; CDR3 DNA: TGTGCCAGCAGCTTGGCCCAGGGGGCGCGTGGCTACACCTTC
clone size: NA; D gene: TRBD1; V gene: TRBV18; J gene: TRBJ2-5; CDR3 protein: CASSPRPTGDGETQYF; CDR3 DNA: TGTGCCAGCTCACCTCGCCCTACAGGGGATGGAGAGACCCAGTACTTC
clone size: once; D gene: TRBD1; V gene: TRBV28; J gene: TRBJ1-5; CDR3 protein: CASSSGQGDQPQHF; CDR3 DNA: TGTGCCAGCAGTTCAGGACAGGGGGATCAGCCCCAGCATTTT
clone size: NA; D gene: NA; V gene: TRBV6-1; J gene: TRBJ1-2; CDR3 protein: CASSERQADNYGYTF; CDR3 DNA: TGTGCCAGCAGTGAAAGACAGGCCGATAACTATGGCTACACCTTC
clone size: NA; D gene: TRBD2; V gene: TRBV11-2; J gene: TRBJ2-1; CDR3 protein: CASSFTLAGVDEQFF; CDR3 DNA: TGTGCCAGCAGCTTCACACTAGCGGGAGTTGATGAGCAGTTCTTC
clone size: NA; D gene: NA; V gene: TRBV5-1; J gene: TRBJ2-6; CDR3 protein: CASSLGSGTGANVLTF; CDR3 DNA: TGCGCCAGCAGCTTGGGGTCAGGGACTGGGGCCAACGTCCTGACTTTC
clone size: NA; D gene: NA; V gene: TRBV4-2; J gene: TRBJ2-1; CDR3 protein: CASSPRLLESHRRFF; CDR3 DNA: TGTGCCAGCAGCCCAAGATTACTGGAGTCCCACCGGCGGTTCTTC
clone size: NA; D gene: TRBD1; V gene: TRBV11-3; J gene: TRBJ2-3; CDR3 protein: CASSATGTGLTDTQYF; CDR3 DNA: TGTGCCAGCAGCGCCACCGGGACAGGGCTTACAGATACGCAGTATTTT
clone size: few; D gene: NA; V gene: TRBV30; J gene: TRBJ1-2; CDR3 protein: CAWNRAESYTF; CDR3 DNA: TGTGCCTGGAACCGAGCGGAAAGCTACACCTTC
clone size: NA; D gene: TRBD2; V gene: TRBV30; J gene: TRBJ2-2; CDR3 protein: CAWSPLAGAQAGELFF; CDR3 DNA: TGTGCCTGGAGCCCACTAGCGGGAGCCCAGGCCGGGGAGCTGTTTTTT
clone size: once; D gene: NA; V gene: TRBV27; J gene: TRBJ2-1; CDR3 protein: CASSTGVTVSEQFF; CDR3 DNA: TGTGCCAGCAGTACAGGTGTGACAGTCAGTGAGCAGTTCTTC
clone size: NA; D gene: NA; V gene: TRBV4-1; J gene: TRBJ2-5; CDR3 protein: CASSASPSSTETQYF; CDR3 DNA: TGCGCCAGCAGCGCAAGCCCAAGTAGCACAGAGACCCAGTACTTC
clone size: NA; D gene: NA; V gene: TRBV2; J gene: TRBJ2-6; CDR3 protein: CASSDISGANVLTF; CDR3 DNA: TGTGCCAGCAGTGACATCTCTGGGGCCAACGTCCTGACTTTC
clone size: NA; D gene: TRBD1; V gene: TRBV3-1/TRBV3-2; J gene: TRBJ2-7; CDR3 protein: CASSRHSGTGGSYEQYF; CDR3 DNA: TGTGCCAGCAGCCGACACTCCGGGACAGGGGGCTCCTACGAGCAGTACTTC
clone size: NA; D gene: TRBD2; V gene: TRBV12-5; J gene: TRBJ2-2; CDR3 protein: CASRLLAGDFTGELFF; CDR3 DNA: TGTGCCAGCCGGTTACTAGCGGGAGACTTCACCGGGGAGCTGTTTTTT
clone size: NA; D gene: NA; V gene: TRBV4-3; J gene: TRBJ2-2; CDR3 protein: CASSQEAGTGELFF; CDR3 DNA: TGCGCCAGCAGCCAAGAGGCCGGGACCGGGGAGCTGTTTTTT